A single sample gave rise to the 27 T cell receptor beta chains below, sequenced in a study of regulatory T cells in long-lasting Graves disease. Researchers made TCR beta libraries by using iRepertoire HTBI primers and running Arm-PCR on CDR3 regions. TCRdb re-called the multiplex PCR reads through MiXCR, storing one row per CDR3 protein. The sample records roughly 500,000 distinct CDR3 sequences, 22% being singletons. Time point noted: persistent/refractory GD, antithyroid drugs over 5 years with positive TRAb. The TCR library was made from RNA that had been extracted from PBMCs in TRIzol. Sequences were derived from peripheral blood mononuclear cells (PBMCs), sampled when the disease was refractory, from a patient treated with antithyroid drugs. Every receptor here comes from a female donor with Graves disease.

This clonotype was observed many times. V gene TRBV6-1 combines with J gene TRBJ1-1; no definite D call. The germline V and J ends were trimmed by 7 bases and 10 bases, with 22 bases remaining between them. Germline assignment: CDR1 MNHNS and CDR2 SASEGT. This CDR3 contains 14 residues. CDR3 loop: CASTYSLGSSSAFF. The DNA for the CDR3 is TGTGCCAGCACGTACAGCCTTGGGTCTTCGTCAGCTTTCTTT.

In its sample, this clonotype was seen a few times. The chain uses TRBV7-9 and TRBJ2-1, with D unresolved. The germline V gene has CDR1 SEHNR and CDR2 FQNEAQ (reference sequence). V lost 1 base and J lost 6, with 4 bases in between. CDR3 length: 12 residues. The DNA of the CDR3 is TGTGCCAGCAGCTTAGGGTTCAATGAGCAGTTCTTC. Amino acid sequence: CASSLGFNEQFF.

The V call is TRBV19, the J call TRBJ1-5; 7 bases fit TRBD1. J was trimmed by 7 bases and V by 5 bases; bases with no gene match: 8. The V gene's germline CDR1 is LNHDA and CDR2 SQIVND (reference sequence). The CDR3 has 14 amino acids. In nucleotides, the CDR3 is TGTGCCAGTAGTGTACAGGGGAGGGACCAGCCCCAGCATTTT. Translated: CASSVQGRDQPQHF.

The chain couples TRBV5-8 to TRBJ1-5; 7 bases fit TRBD1. This CDR3 has 14 residues. Trimming removed 1 base from V and 9 bases from J; junction bases left unmatched: 7. CDR1 and CDR2 from the germline V gene are SGHTS and YDEGEE. The CDR3 DNA reads TGTGCCAGCAGCTTGACAGGGGTCGGAATGCCCCAGCATTTT. Its protein is CASSLTGVGMPQHF.

The CDR3 coding sequence is TGCGCCAGCAGCCAAGACAGGACAGGGGTTGCATACGAGCAGTACTTC. It encodes CASSQDRTGVAYEQYF. This sequence joins TRBV4-1 and TRBJ2-7, with TRBD1 matching 9 bases. This CDR3 has 16 residues. Germline CDR1 and CDR2: MGHRA and YSYEKL. The junction had 7 bases not matched to a gene; V was cut back by 0 bases and J by 4 bases.

In this sample, this clonotype turned up many times. J is TRBJ1-1 and V is TRBV2, with TRBD1 identical over 8 bases. Trimming took 0 bases from V and 7 from J; bases not matched to a gene: 10. The CDR3 runs 16 residues. The germline CDR1 and CDR2 sequences are SNHLY and FYNNEI. CDR3 region: CASSEARFQGAGEAFF. The CDR3, as DNA: TGTGCCAGCAGTGAAGCGCGATTTCAGGGGGCAGGTGAAGCTTTCTTT.

This clonotype was observed a handful of times. The chain uses TRBV19 and TRBJ1-3; D may be TRBD1 (5 bases). Germline CDR1 reads LNHDA; CDR2 reads SQIVND (reference sequence). V was pared by 7 bases and J by 0 bases, with 10 bases between. The CDR3 is 14 residues long. DNA for the CDR3: TGTGCCAGTAAACAGGATCCCTCTGGAAACACCATATATTTT. Its translation: CASKQDPSGNTIYF.

The chain has TRBV27 and TRBJ2-7, with D tentatively TRBD1 or TRBD2 (5 bases each). The CDR3 runs 14 residues. CDR1 and CDR2 from the germline V gene are MNHEY and SMNVEV (reference sequence). Trimming took off 3 bases at V and 2 bases at J, with 11 bases between the two ends. CDR3 loop: CASSLGVGTYEQYF. The CDR3 DNA reads TGTGCCAGCAGTTTGGGGGTGGGGACCTACGAGCAGTACTTC.

The chain carries TRBV9 and TRBJ2-2; 9 bases align to TRBD2. There are 16 residues in the CDR3. Trimming removed 0 bases from V and 6 bases from J; junction bases left unmatched: 6. CDR1 is SGDLS and CDR2 is YYNGEE in the germline V gene. The CDR3 DNA reads TGTGCCAGCAGCGTAGGAGGCGGGGGGGCTCCCGGGGAGCTGTTTTTT. Protein sequence: CASSVGGGGAPGELFF.

The rearrangement links TRBV7-9 to TRBJ1-1; D is possibly TRBD1 (6 bases). The germline V gene encodes CDR1 SEHNR and CDR2 FQNEAQ (reference sequence). The CDR3 is 13 amino acids. The ends were cut back, 4 bases at V and 10 bases at J, with 16 bases in the middle. DNA of the CDR3: TGTGCCAGCAGCTCGGGGGGCAGGGATGGAGCTTTCTTT. This sequence encodes CASSSGGRDGAFF.

The chain carries TRBV19 and TRBJ1-2, with a weak D call TRBD1 (6 bases). The V end was cut by 5 bases, the J end by 2 bases, with 12 bases between. CDR1 is LNHDA, CDR2 SQIVND, per germline (reference sequence). The CDR3 is made up of 14 amino acids. DNA of the CDR3: TGTGCCAGTAGTGTGGGGGCAGCCAACTATGGCTACACCTTC. Protein product: CASSVGAANYGYTF.

The chain is built from TRBV11-3 and TRBJ2-4; D assignment may be TRBD1 or TRBD2 (7 bases each). Per the germline V gene, CDR1 is SGHNT and CDR2 is YENEEA. Deletions cut 5 bases from V and 7 bases from J, with 15 bases between. CDR3 length equals 14 residues. The CDR3 nucleotides read TGTGCCAGCAGCACCCACAGGGGAGGGAACATTCAGTACTTC. Translated, it gives CASSTHRGGNIQYF.

The table lists this clonotype with many counts. This chain joins TRBV28 and TRBJ2-7; 7 nucleotides align to TRBD1. Per germline, CDR1 MDHEN and CDR2 SYDVKM. The CDR3 is made up of 15 amino acids. Losses at the gene ends were 6 bases for V and 0 bases for J; bases not matched to a gene: 8. CDR3 sequence (DNA): TGTGCCAGCAGCTTAGGACAGGTCAGCTCCTACGAGCAGTACTTC. Its translation: CASSLGQVSSYEQYF.

Ten or more counts support this clonotype. The chain recombines TRBV6-1 with TRBJ2-5; D is perhaps TRBD1 (5 bases). Trimming shortened V by 8 bases and J by 1 base, and 11 bases separated the two germline ends. Germline assignment: CDR1 MNHNS and CDR2 SASEGT. This CDR3 contains 13 residues. The CDR3 loop is CASGQGFQETQYF. The CDR3 DNA reads as TGTGCCAGCGGGCAGGGCTTCCAAGAGACCCAGTACTTC.

This clonotype has more than one count but fewer than ten. It may be a read error: a sequence one base away is much more abundant. V is TRBV2 and J is TRBJ2-7, with TRBD1 identical over 9 bases. CDR1 and CDR2 from the germline V gene are SNHLY and FYNNEI. CDR3 size: 16 residues. The CDR3 loop reads CASSTNRGLFSCEQYF. CDR3 DNA: TGTGCCAGCAGTACGAACAGGGGGCTATTCTCCTGCGAGCAGTACTTC.

About this clonotype: A read error may be the cause here, since a much bigger clone is one base away. In this CDR3 the conserved last residue, phenylalanine or tryptophan, is missing, so a read error is likely. The V gene is TRBV20-1, the J gene TRBJ1-2; a weak D match, TRBD1 (6 bases). Germline V gives CDR1 DFQATT, CDR2 SNEGSKA (reference sequence). The CDR3 covers 14 residues. V was trimmed by 5 bases and J by 4 bases, leaving 17 bases between them. The CDR3 coding sequence is TGCAGTGCTGCCACGGGGGGCGAAGGCTATGGCTACACCCTC. The encoded protein is CSAATGGEGYGYTL.

Here the CDR3 reads CAIPSPTGELFF. Here the CDR3 DNA reads TGTGCCATTCCTTCCCCCACCGGGGAGCTGTTTTTT. The chain has TRBV3-2 and TRBJ2-2. TRBV3-2 is flagged as a pseudogene. The CDR3 runs to 12 residues.

Only a few counts were recorded for this clonotype. This chain uses TRBV5-1 with TRBJ1-1; D unresolved. CDR1 and CDR2 (germline): SGHRS, YFSETQ. The CDR3 consists of 15 residues. V gave up 0 bases and J gave up 7 bases, with 16 bases separating them. The CDR3 nucleotides read TGCGCCAGCAGCTTGGAACCGGGAACAATGATTGAAGCTTTCTTT. The encoded protein is CASSLEPGTMIEAFF. The full variable domain, completed using reference TRBV5-1 and TRBJ1-1, is KAGVTQTPRYLIKTRGQQVTLSCSPISGHRSVSWYQQTPGQGLQFLFEYFSETQRNKGNFPGRFSGRQFSNSRSEMNVSTLELGDSALYLCASSLEPGTMIEAFFGQGTRLTVV.

This clonotype was counted at least ten times. This chain links TRBV28 with TRBJ1-6; maybe TRBD1 (5 bases). Germline CDR1 is MDHEN and CDR2 is SYDVKM. The CDR3 has 16 amino acids. The V gene lost 3 bases and the J gene lost 6 bases, with 15 bases spanning the gap. CDR3 in amino acids: CASSFDRFSLNSPLHF. CDR3 bases: TGTGCCAGCAGTTTTGACAGATTTAGCCTTAATTCACCCCTCCACTTT.

The chain couples TRBV13 to TRBJ2-7; TRBD1 matches at 11 bases. The germline CDR1 and CDR2 sequences are PRHDT and FYEKMQ (reference sequence). Trimming cost V 6 bases and J 5 bases; bases outside gene matches: 6. The length of the CDR3 is 14 residues. The CDR3 sequence: CASRSRDRGDEQYF. Written as DNA, the CDR3 is TGTGCCAGCAGGTCCCGGGACAGGGGGGACGAGCAGTACTTC.

This clonotype has just a few counts. The CDR3 DNA follows: TGTGCCAGCAGCTTTCTTACAGGGGGCGACGAGCAGTACTTC. Translating it yields CASSFLTGGDEQYF. This chain uses TRBV7-6 with TRBJ2-7; 9 nucleotides align to TRBD1. V lost 3 bases to trimming and J lost 5 bases; unmatched junction nucleotides: 5. The germline CDR1 and CDR2 sequences are SGHVS and FNYEAQ. There are 14 residues in the CDR3.

This clonotype was seen more than once but under ten times. The chain recombines TRBV5-5 with TRBJ2-7; a possible D gene is TRBD1 (7 bases). This CDR3 is 15 amino acids long. The V end was cut by 4 bases, the J end by 4 bases, with 18 bases between. Germline V gene sequence: CDR1 SGHKS, CDR2 YYEKEE (reference sequence). This CDR3 is CASSTTGTPPYEQYF. The DNA for the CDR3 is TGTGCCAGCAGCACGACAGGGACTCCCCCGTACGAGCAGTACTTC.

This clonotype was recorded many times. This rearrangement joins TRBV11-2 to TRBJ2-7, with TRBD1 identical over 11 bases. Trimming took 6 bases from V and 9 from J; bases not matched to a gene: 22. From germline, CDR1 is SGHAT and CDR2 FQNNGV. The CDR3 has 18 residues. The CDR3 DNA follows: TGTGCCAGCAGTTCACGGACAGGGGGCCCGACTAGTGGAATCGGGCAGTACTTC. It translates to CASSSRTGGPTSGIGQYF.

This clonotype was recorded a few times. One end of the junction does not line up with germline, which may come from a read error. The chain carries TRBV10-3 and TRBJ2-6, with D possibly TRBD1 on 5 matching bases. The CDR3 consists of 17 residues. Germline loops: CDR1 ENHRY, CDR2 SYGVKD. The CDR3 sequence is CASSVSPGFSGANVLTF. In nucleotides, the CDR3 is TGTGCCAGCAGTGTGTCCCCAGGGTTCTCGGGGGCCAACGTCCTGACTTTC.

In this sample, this clonotype turned up many times. The rearrangement links TRBV30 to TRBJ1-4, with 8 bases that match TRBD1. The CDR3 consists of 14 residues. Germline CDR1 GTSNPN, CDR2 SVGIG (reference sequence). The V segment lost 4 bases and the J segment 8 bases; nucleotides outside the gene matches: 9. CDR3 protein: CAWTDRTGSEKLFF. CDR3 bases: TGTGCCTGGACCGACAGGACAGGGAGCGAAAAACTGTTTTTT.

This clonotype was detected ten times or more. This rearrangement joins TRBV2 to TRBJ1-6; a weak D match, TRBD1 (5 bases). The CDR3 is made up of 14 amino acids. Germline V gives CDR1 SNHLY, CDR2 FYNNEI. V was shortened by 4 bases and J by 5 bases, with 9 bases between the two germline ends. The CDR3: CASSGRGNNSPLHF. The DNA for the CDR3 is TGTGCCAGCAGTGGTCGGGGGAATAATTCACCCCTCCACTTT.

J is TRBJ1-2 and V is TRBV6-2 or TRBV6-3; TRBD1 matches 9 bases. CDR1 and CDR2 (germline): MNHEY, SVGEGT. V trimming: 2 bases; J trimming: 2 bases; junction bases outside the gene matches: 0. The CDR3 sequence is 14 residues long. The CDR3 is CASSYGQGNYGYTF. Written as DNA, the CDR3 is TGTGCCAGCAGTTACGGACAGGGGAACTATGGCTACACCTTC.